This T cell receptor beta chain was sequenced for a study of T cell responses to AZD1222 COVID-19 vaccine. The protocol was immunoSEQ multiplex PCR, while the TCRdb copy is restricted to in-frame clones and leaves out a portion. The sample lists approximately 110,000 clones; around 88% were seen once. To note about this clone: Its cognate antigen is unknown.

Whole-study results and caveats: Just 5 to 7 people given AZD1222 tested seropositive at baseline. The donor group comprised mostly white British people and more females; the analysis possibly underestimated clonal diversity. Spike-specific TCR breadth and depth rose after two AZD1222 doses. CD4 TCRs associated with vaccination spanned spike, dominating at 160-218 and 743-854.

Trimming stripped 2 bases from V and 5 bases from J, with 11 bases between. The CDR3 runs to 14 residues. The germline V gene encodes CDR1 KGHDR and CDR2 SFDVKD. The rearrangement joins TRBV24-1 to TRBJ2-5, with D perhaps matching TRBD2 (5 bases). The sequence was collected from an adult in good health. Sequenced here: peripheral blood, sampled on day 0 of AZD1222 vaccination. The CDR3 spells CATSDYSGWETQYF. CDR3 DNA sequence: TGTGCCACCAGTGATTATTCGGGGTGGGAGACCCAGTACTTC.